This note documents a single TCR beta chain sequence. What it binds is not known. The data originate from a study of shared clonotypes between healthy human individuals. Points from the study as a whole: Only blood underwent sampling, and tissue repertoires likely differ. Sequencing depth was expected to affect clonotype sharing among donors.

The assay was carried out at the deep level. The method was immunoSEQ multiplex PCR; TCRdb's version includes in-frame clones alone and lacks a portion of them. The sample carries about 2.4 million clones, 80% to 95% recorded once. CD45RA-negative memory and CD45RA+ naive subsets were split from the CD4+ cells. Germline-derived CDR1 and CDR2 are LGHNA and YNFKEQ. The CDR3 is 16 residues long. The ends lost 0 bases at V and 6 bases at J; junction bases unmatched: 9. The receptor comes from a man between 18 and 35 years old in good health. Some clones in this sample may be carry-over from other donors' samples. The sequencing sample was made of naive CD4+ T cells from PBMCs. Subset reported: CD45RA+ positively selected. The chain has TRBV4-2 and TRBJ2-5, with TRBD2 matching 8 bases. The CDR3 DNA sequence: TGTGCCAGCAGCCAAGAGGTGGGGCTAGCGGGTAAGACCCAGTACTTC. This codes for CASSQEVGLAGKTQYF.